The 13 T cell receptor beta chains given below trace back to one sample, sequenced in a study of T-cell reconstitution after alpha-beta-depleted transplantation in children. A library of TCRbeta sequences, prepared with unique molecular identifiers, was generated. TCRdb reprocessed the PCR reads via MiXCR and lists one record per CDR3 protein. This sample has more than 400,000 distinct CDR3 sequences; approximately 41% occur once, and the top ten carry 27%. Specimen: PBMCs, collected before TCRalphabeta/CD19-depleted stem cell transplant. These receptors all come from a girl aged 2-10 years with aplastic anemia, due to receive a stem cell transplant.

The rearrangement links TRBV3-1 to TRBJ2-3; 15 bases are a match to TRBD2. Germline loops: CDR1 LGHDT, CDR2 YNNKEL (reference sequence). The J segment lost 2 bases and the V segment lost 6 bases, leaving 6 bases of the junction unmatched. This CDR3 spans 17 amino acids. As DNA, the CDR3 is TGTGCCAGCAGGCTGGGACTAGCGGGAGGAATCACAGATACGCAGTATTTT. Protein product: CASRLGLAGGITDTQYF.

The chain couples TRBV12-3 or TRBV12-4 to TRBJ2-7; no definite D call. V was clipped by 7 bases and J by 0 bases, with 7 bases between them. The CDR3 sequence is 12 residues long. CDR3 residues: CASTASSYEQYF. CDR3 bases: TGTGCCAGCACAGCGAGCTCCTACGAGCAGTACTTC.

The table lists this clonotype with a few counts. The chain combines TRBV20-1 with TRBJ2-3; the D gene could be TRBD1 or TRBD2 (5 bases each). CDR1 is DFQATT, CDR2 SNEGSKA, per germline (reference sequence). This CDR3 has 13 amino acids. Trimming shortened V by 3 bases and J by 3 bases, and 10 bases separated the two germline ends. Written as DNA, the CDR3 is TGCAGTGCTAGCTGGGGGAATACAGATACGCAGTATTTT. It yields the protein CSASWGNTDTQYF.

This clonotype was found a few times. This rearrangement joins TRBV11-2 to TRBJ2-7; no definite D call. Germline CDR1 and CDR2: SGHAT and FQNNGV. V gave up 1 base and J gave up 4 bases, with 11 bases separating them. The length of the CDR3 is 14 residues. In DNA form, the CDR3 reads TGTGCCAGCAGCTTAGGGAGCCAGAGGTACGAGCAGTACTTC. Protein product: CASSLGSQRYEQYF.

This clonotype has only a few counts. V is TRBV20-1 and J is TRBJ1-5; the D gene is possibly TRBD1 (5 bases). Germline V gives CDR1 DFQATT, CDR2 SNEGSKA (reference sequence). The CDR3 spans 15 residues. V dropped 2 bases and J dropped 1 base, with 12 bases sitting between them. CDR3 DNA sequence: TGCAGTGCTAGACAGGGTGGAGGAAGCAATCAGCCCCAGCATTTT. This codes for CSARQGGGSNQPQHF.

This clonotype was counted only a few times. This chain joins TRBV5-4 and TRBJ1-3; D remains ambiguous. Per germline, CDR1 SGHNT and CDR2 YYREEE (reference sequence). V dropped 0 bases and J dropped 4 bases, with 5 bases sitting between them. This CDR3 contains 13 residues. The CDR3 sequence: CASSLDRGNTIYF. Written as DNA, the CDR3 is TGTGCCAGCAGCTTGGACAGAGGAAACACCATATATTTT.

This clonotype was recorded at least ten times. The chain combines TRBV5-1 with TRBJ2-7; D is ambiguous. CDR3 size: 15 residues. Germline values: CDR1 SGHRS, CDR2 YFSETQ. V lost 0 bases and J lost 1, with 11 bases in between. DNA for the CDR3: TGCGCCAGCAGCTTGGACGGCCCGCCTTCCTACGAGCAGTACTTC. Amino acids: CASSLDGPPSYEQYF.

This clonotype was observed a handful of times. The chain uses TRBV12-3 or TRBV12-4 and TRBJ1-1, with a tentative D call TRBD1 (5 bases). The CDR3 has 15 residues. V was shortened by 7 bases and J by 0 bases, with 15 bases between the two germline ends. DNA of the CDR3: TGTGCCAGCATTCAGCGGGGAGGGGTGAACACTGAAGCTTTCTTT. Translating gives CASIQRGGVNTEAFF.

V is TRBV11-2 and J is TRBJ1-3; perhaps TRBD1 as D (5 bases). The length of the CDR3 is 17 residues. From germline, CDR1 is SGHAT and CDR2 FQNNGV. V gave up 3 bases and J gave up 2 bases, with 17 bases separating them. The CDR3 loop is CASSFLGPGAAGNTIYF. The CDR3 DNA sequence: TGTGCCAGCAGCTTCTTAGGTCCCGGGGCAGCTGGAAACACCATATATTTT.

This clonotype was seen more than once but under ten times. This rearrangement joins TRBV10-3 to TRBJ2-7; perhaps TRBD1 as D (6 bases). Germline lookup yields CDR1 ENHRY and CDR2 SYGVKD. V gave up 5 bases and J gave up 3 bases, with 14 bases separating them. This CDR3 has 14 residues. CDR3 region: CAISLDRRYYEQYF. CDR3 bases: TGTGCCATCAGTCTCGACAGGCGATACTACGAGCAGTACTTC.

The rearrangement uses TRBV27 and TRBJ1-6; D gene unclear. The CDR3 has 15 residues. The germline gives CDR1 MNHEY, CDR2 SMNVEV (reference sequence). The V end was cut by 2 bases, the J end by 3 bases, with 8 bases between. CDR3 residues: CASSLVGFYNSPLHF. The CDR3 DNA sequence: TGTGCCAGCAGTTTAGTGGGGTTCTATAATTCACCCCTCCACTTT.

The chain has TRBV20-1 and TRBJ2-3, with 8 nucleotides matching TRBD2. V lost 0 bases to trimming and J lost 1 base; unmatched junction nucleotides: 3. The CDR3 totals 15 residues. Germline V gene sequence: CDR1 DFQATT, CDR2 SNEGSKA (reference sequence). CDR3 protein: CSAREPAGGTDTQYF. In DNA, the CDR3 is TGCAGTGCTAGAGAACCAGCGGGGGGCACAGATACGCAGTATTTT.

This clonotype was seen only a few times. CDR3 region: CASSQDLSSSNQPQHF. The CDR3 DNA sequence: TGCGCCAGCAGCCAAGATCTAAGTTCGAGCAATCAGCCCCAGCATTTT. This chain links TRBV4-1 with TRBJ1-5; D is unclear. V lost 0 bases and J 1 base, leaving 10 bases between the germline ends. The CDR3 is made up of 16 amino acids. CDR1 MGHRA and CDR2 YSYEKL come from the germline V gene.